This T cell receptor (beta chain) appears in the sequencing data of a study of cytomegalovirus exposure and HLA in healthy donors. V was clipped by 2 bases and J by 2 bases; unmatched bases: 6. Germline V gives CDR1 MNHNY, CDR2 SVGAGI (reference sequence). CDR3 length equals 15 residues. This clone showed up just a few times. 13 Jbeta primers and 60 Vbeta primers were used for the PCR. Profiling relied on immunoSEQ multiplex PCR, and the TCRdb table lists in-frame clones only, not all of them. The table lists roughly 100,000 clones, approximately 70% of them singletons, with about 0.84% in the top ten.

This chain uses TRBV6-6 with TRBJ2-7; the match to TRBD2 covers 7 bases. The sequencing input was PBMCs. This TCR came from a boy between 10 and 17 years old in good health and CMV-seronegative. The CDR3 is CASSYPRERTYEQYF. CDR3 nucleotide sequence: TGTGCCAGCAGTTACCCGCGGGAGCGGACCTACGAGCAGTACTTC.